What follows are 2 T cell receptor beta chains derived from one specimen sequenced in a study of shared clonotypes between healthy human individuals (dated by TCRdb to 2019 to 2021). The library was obtained by the immunoSEQ multiplex PCR assay. Held by TCRdb, this immuneACCESS table contains in-frame sequences only and omits some clones. Under half of the omission traces to an unresolved V gene where checked; the cause of the rest is unknown. This sample gives about 79,000 clones in total; about 61% of them show up just once. The ten largest clones represent about half of the sample. Specimen: memory CD8+ T cells sorted from blood. What this sample's cell subset or site label stands for: CD45RO+ cells pooled with CCR7-negative TemRA cells. These receptors came from a man aged 25-40 years in good health.

The chain recombines TRBV7-2 with TRBJ2-1, with D perhaps matching TRBD2 (5 bases). Trimming left V 2 bases short and J 0 bases short, with 14 bases between. Per germline, CDR1 SGHTA and CDR2 FQGNSA. The CDR3 covers 17 residues. CDR3 DNA: TGTGCCAGCAGCTTATCTGGCGGGTGGGGCTCCTACAATGAGCAGTTCTTC. This sequence encodes CASSLSGGWGSYNEQFF.

This clone was seen at least ten times. J is TRBJ2-7 and V is TRBV5-6, with 8 bases aligning to TRBD1. The CDR3 is made up of 17 amino acids. The trim removed 4 bases at V and 1 base at J, leaving 13 bases unmatched. Germline CDR1 and CDR2: SGHDT and YYEEEE. The CDR3 here is CASSPPLGTGLSYEQYF. The CDR3 region has the DNA TGTGCCAGCAGCCCCCCCCTGGGGACAGGCCTGTCCTACGAGCAGTACTTC.